Each of the 20 T cell receptor beta chains below was sequenced from the same sample in a study of T cells in Graves' hyperthyroidism and ophthalmopathy. Researchers amplified the TCR beta CDR3 regions from RNA transcripts. An initial round of RT-PCR targeting the TCR CDR3 relied on the HTBI primer set. TCRdb analysed the multiplex PCR reads with MiXCR anew, one entry per CDR3 protein. Among approximately 720,000 distinct CDR3 sequences listed, 15% to 20% were seen once. The sample was blood. Receptors were obtained from a woman in her forties or fifties with Graves' hyperthyroidism that later progressed to Graves' ophthalmopathy.

V usage is TRBV4-1 and J usage is TRBJ1-5; TRBD1 aligns across 10 bases. Trimming took 2 bases from V and 5 from J; bases not matched to a gene: 9. The CDR3 is 17 amino acids. From germline, CDR1 is MGHRA and CDR2 YSYEKL. CDR3 DNA sequence: TGCGCCAGCAGCCAAACCTTCCGGGACAGGGGATATCAGCCCCAGCATTTT. Residues: CASSQTFRDRGYQPQHF.

There are many counts of this clonotype. The V gene is TRBV7-3, the J gene TRBJ2-1; no clear D gene. The germline V gene encodes CDR1 SGHTA and CDR2 FQGTGA. The CDR3 is 14 amino acids. With 5 bases removed from V and 1 base from J, the gap between germline ends came to 9 bases. Here the CDR3 reads CASSPRGSYNEQFF. CDR3 coding DNA: TGTGCCAGCAGCCCTCGAGGATCCTACAATGAGCAGTTCTTC. Full variable domain (remainder filled in from reference TRBV7-3 and TRBJ2-1): GAGVSQTPSNKVTEKGKYVELRCDPISGHTALYWYRQSLGQGPEFLIYFQGTGAADDSGLPNDRFFAVRPEGSVSTLKIQRTERGDSAVYLCASSPRGSYNEQFFGPGTRLTVL.

This clonotype was picked up many times. The V and J genes are TRBV20-1 and TRBJ1-4, with TRBD1 matching 9 bases. With V trimmed by 6 bases and J by 7 bases, 9 bases remained unmatched. Germline V gene data show CDR1 as DFQATT and CDR2 as SNEGSKA (reference sequence). The CDR3 consists of 14 residues. CDR3 sequence: CSAPAGTGSEKLFF. The DNA of the CDR3 is TGCAGTGCCCCGGCGGGGACAGGGAGTGAAAAACTGTTTTTT.

About this clonotype: Just one base apart from a much larger clone, this may be a read error. This chain connects TRBV6-1 to TRBJ1-1; D unclear. This CDR3 comprises 11 residues. CDR1 is MNHNS, CDR2 SASEGT, per germline. V was pared by 6 bases and J by 2 bases, with 4 bases between. The chain's CDR3 is CASRNNTEAFF. CDR3 nucleotides: TGTGCCAGCAGAAATAACACTGAAGCTTTCTTT.

This clonotype was counted a few times. The chain combines TRBV10-3 with TRBJ2-6, with D hard to call. Between the trimmed V and J ends, which lost 3 bases and 0 bases, there was a span of 12 bases. The CDR3 loop spans 17 amino acids. The germline V gene encodes CDR1 ENHRY and CDR2 SYGVKD. CDR3 protein: CAISDSRRSSGANVLTF. The CDR3 DNA is TGTGCCATCAGTGACTCGCGACGGAGCTCTGGGGCCAACGTCCTGACTTTC.

This clonotype was observed a handful of times. The genes are TRBV18 and TRBJ2-2, with 10 bases aligning to TRBD1. Per germline, CDR1 KGHSH and CDR2 LQKENI. The trim removed 5 bases at V and 0 bases at J, leaving 9 bases unmatched. CDR3 length: 18 residues. Written as DNA, the CDR3 is TGTGCCAGCTCAACAACGCGACAGGGGGCCACGAACACCGGGGAGCTGTTTTTT. This translates into CASSTTRQGATNTGELFF. Full variable domain (rest looked up from reference TRBV18 and TRBJ2-2): NAGVMQNPRHLVRRRGQEARLRCSPMKGHSHVYWYRQLPEEGLKFMVYLQKENIIDESGMPKERFSAEFPKEGPSILRIQQVVRGDSAAYFCASSTTRQGATNTGELFFGEGSRLTVL.

This clonotype turned up a few times. The V and J genes are TRBV15 and TRBJ1-5; D call uncertain. Germline-derived CDR1 and CDR2 are LNHNV and YYDKDF (reference sequence). This CDR3 comprises 14 residues. V was clipped by 0 bases and J by 1 base, with 4 bases between them. The CDR3 bases are TGTGCCACCAGCAGAGAAGGGAGCAATCAGCCCCAGCATTTT. It translates to CATSREGSNQPQHF.

This clonotype was found a few times. The chain carries TRBV7-2 and TRBJ1-1; unclear D gene. The CDR3 spans 13 residues. CDR1 is SGHTA, CDR2 FQGNSA, per germline. V shed 7 bases and J shed 4 bases, with 13 bases lying between them. CDR3: CASKLTEGTEAFF. DNA for the CDR3: TGTGCCAGCAAATTAACCGAGGGCACTGAAGCTTTCTTT.

About this clonotype itself: Mismatch with germline at one junction end may stem from a read error. This chain joins TRBV5-1 and TRBJ2-5; 7 positions agree with TRBD2. The germline V gene encodes CDR1 SGHRS and CDR2 YFSETQ. The CDR3 covers 16 residues. DNA for the CDR3: TGTGCCAGCAGCCACCAATGGGGGGGGGTCGTTGAGACCCAGTACTTC. The encoded protein is CASSHQWGGVVETQYF.

The rearrangement uses TRBV7-9 and TRBJ2-3; D not certain. The germline gives CDR1 SEHNR, CDR2 FQNEAQ (reference sequence). Trimming stripped 1 base from V and 6 bases from J, with 8 bases between. The CDR3 has 13 residues. CDR3 protein: CASSLEQEDTQYF. The CDR3 DNA follows: TGTGCCAGCAGCTTAGAGCAGGAGGATACGCAGTATTTT.

The chain has TRBV5-1 and TRBJ2-2, with D uncertain. This CDR3 contains 18 residues. Germline-derived CDR1 and CDR2 are SGHRS and YFSETQ. V lost 2 bases and J lost 0, with 17 bases in between. The CDR3 here is CASSFNWILLANTGELFF. CDR3 in DNA: TGCGCCAGCAGCTTTAATTGGATTCTACTCGCGAACACCGGGGAGCTGTTTTTT.

This clonotype showed up many times. V gene TRBV11-1 combines with J gene TRBJ2-1; D is tentatively TRBD1 or TRBD2 (5 bases each). Germline CDR1 and CDR2: SGHAT and FQDESV (reference sequence). This CDR3 is built from 15 residues. The germline V and J ends were trimmed by 7 bases and 2 bases, with 15 bases remaining between them. The CDR3 region has the DNA TGTGCCAGCACCCAGAGGGGTTCGACCTACAATGAGCAGTTCTTC. This translates into CASTQRGSTYNEQFF.

The CDR3 sequence: CASSVWGGGVYNEQFF. The CDR3 DNA is TGTGCCAGCAGCGTATGGGGGGGGGGAGTCTACAATGAGCAGTTCTTC. V is TRBV9 and J is TRBJ2-1; the match to TRBD2 covers 7 bases. The CDR3 has 16 amino acids. Trimming took 1 base from V and 3 from J; bases not matched to a gene: 7. The V gene's germline CDR1 is SGDLS and CDR2 YYNGEE.

This clonotype occurred many times. The rearrangement links TRBV3-1 to TRBJ2-3; D is possibly TRBD1 or TRBD2 (5 bases each). The CDR3 extends over 14 amino acids. Trimming took 4 bases from V and 0 from J, leaving 8 bases between them. Germline V gene data show CDR1 as LGHDT and CDR2 as YNNKEL (reference sequence). In DNA, the CDR3 is TGTGCCAGCAGCCGAGGGGCGAGCACAGATACGCAGTATTTT. Its translation is CASSRGASTDTQYF.

This clonotype came up a few times. The chain has TRBV7-8 and TRBJ2-3; TRBD2 agrees at 8 bases. Germline V gene lookup returns CDR1 SGHVS and CDR2 FQNEAQ. The V segment lost 6 bases and the J segment 2 bases; nucleotides outside the gene matches: 4. The CDR3 has 14 residues. The CDR3 region has the DNA TGTGCCAGCAGGAGACTAGCGCCCACAGATACGCAGTATTTT. Amino acids: CASRRLAPTDTQYF.

In DNA, the CDR3 is TGTGCCATCAGTGAGTCGCCAGGGTATAATTCACCCCTCCACTTT. As protein: CAISESPGYNSPLHF. This sequence joins TRBV10-3 and TRBJ1-6; D might be TRBD1 (5 bases). The CDR3 spans 15 residues. The germline V gene has CDR1 ENHRY and CDR2 SYGVKD. V dropped 0 bases and J dropped 4 bases, with 7 bases sitting between them.

There are many counts of this clonotype. The V call is TRBV20-1, the J call TRBJ1-2; D is uncertain. Germline V gene lookup returns CDR1 DFQATT and CDR2 SNEGSKA (reference sequence). The V and J ends lost 3 bases and 5 bases respectively, with 4 bases between them. The CDR3 loop spans 10 amino acids. CDR3 nucleotide sequence: TGCAGTGCTAGTCAATATGGCTACACCTTC. Amino acid sequence: CSASQYGYTF.

This clonotype was seen ten or more times. This rearrangement joins TRBV20-1 to TRBJ1-2, with 8 bases identical to TRBD1. The CDR3 runs to 12 residues. The V gene's germline CDR1 is DFQATT and CDR2 SNEGSKA (reference sequence). V lost 4 bases to trimming and J lost 6 bases; unmatched junction nucleotides: 4. CDR3: CSATQGVDGYTF. The DNA for the CDR3 is TGCAGTGCTACACAGGGGGTAGATGGCTACACCTTC.

This chain uses TRBV5-1 with TRBJ2-1, with 10 bases fitting TRBD2. The germline V gene encodes CDR1 SGHRS and CDR2 YFSETQ. The CDR3 runs 16 residues. V trimming: 0 bases; J trimming: 8 bases; junction bases outside the gene matches: 8. The CDR3, as DNA: TGCGCCAGCAGCTTGGGCGGTACTAGCGGGGTCGATGAGCAGTTCTTC. It is translated as CASSLGGTSGVDEQFF.

The gene calls are TRBV6-1 and TRBJ1-4; D unresolved. Germline CDR1 and CDR2: MNHNS and SASEGT. The CDR3 covers 15 residues. Trimming took 0 bases from V and 4 from J, leaving 9 bases between them. The DNA of the CDR3 is TGTGCCAGCAGTGAAGCGGACTCAGTTAATGAAAAACTGTTTTTT. This encodes CASSEADSVNEKLFF.